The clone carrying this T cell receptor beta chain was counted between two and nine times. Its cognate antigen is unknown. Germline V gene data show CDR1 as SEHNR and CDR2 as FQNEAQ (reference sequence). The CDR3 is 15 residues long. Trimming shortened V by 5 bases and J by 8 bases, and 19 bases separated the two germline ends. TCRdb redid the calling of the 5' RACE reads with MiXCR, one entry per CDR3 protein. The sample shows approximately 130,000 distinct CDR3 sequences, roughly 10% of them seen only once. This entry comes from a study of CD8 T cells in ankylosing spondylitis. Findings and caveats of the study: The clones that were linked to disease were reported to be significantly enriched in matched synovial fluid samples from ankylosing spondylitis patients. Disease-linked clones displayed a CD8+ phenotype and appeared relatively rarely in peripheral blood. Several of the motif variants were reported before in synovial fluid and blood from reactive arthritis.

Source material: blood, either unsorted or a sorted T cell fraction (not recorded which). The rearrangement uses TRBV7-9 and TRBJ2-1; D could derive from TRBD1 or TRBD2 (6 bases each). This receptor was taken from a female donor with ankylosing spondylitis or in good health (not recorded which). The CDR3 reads CASSPARRGFDEQFF. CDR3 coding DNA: TGTGCCAGCAGCCCCGCCAGGAGGGGGTTCGATGAGCAGTTCTTC.